Following are 24 T cell receptor beta chains from one sample sequenced in a study of spatial heterogeneity in lung cancer. TCRdb re-called the 5' RACE reads with MiXCR, one entry per CDR3 protein. The top ten clones hold around 10% of a sample with 48,000 or so distinct CDR3 sequences, around 5.2% of them seen once. Indicated time point: sample taken at primary tumor resection. This material consisted of PBMCs, taken at surgery. These receptors all come from a male donor with early-stage non-small cell lung cancer.

This clonotype was detected ten times or more. V gene TRBV29-1 combines with J gene TRBJ1-3; no firm D call. The CDR3 covers 13 residues. Germline loops: CDR1 SQVTM, CDR2 ANQGSEA. Trimming shortened V by 6 bases and J by 0 bases, and 9 bases separated the two germline ends. CDR3 residues: CSVETLSGNTIYF. The DNA of the CDR3 is TGCAGCGTAGAAACCCTCTCTGGAAACACCATATATTTT.

At least ten counts were recorded for this clonotype. CDR3 residues: CASSYDLSGSSTYEQFF. CDR3 DNA sequence: TGTGCCAGCAGCTATGATCTCTCGGGGTCTAGTACTTATGAGCAGTTCTTC. This chain connects TRBV5-4 to TRBJ2-1, with D possibly matching TRBD2 (5 bases). The CDR3 is 17 amino acids. From germline, CDR1 is SGHNT and CDR2 YYREEE (reference sequence). V shed 3 bases and J shed 8 bases, with 24 bases lying between them.

The table lists this clonotype with many counts. This chain links TRBV30 with TRBJ1-2; TRBD1 matches 9 bases. Per germline, CDR1 GTSNPN and CDR2 SVGIG (reference sequence). V was pared by 3 bases and J by 5 bases, with 4 bases of the junction left unmatched. The CDR3 sequence is 13 residues long. The CDR3, as DNA: TGTGCCTGGAGCGGGACAGGGACTTATGGCTACACCTTC. It is translated as CAWSGTGTYGYTF.

This clonotype was seen ten or more times. J is TRBJ2-3 and V is TRBV28; the match to TRBD2 covers 10 bases. Trimming cost V 5 bases and J 5 bases; bases outside gene matches: 7. The CDR3 length is 15 residues. Germline CDR1 MDHEN, CDR2 SYDVKM. In DNA, the CDR3 is TGTGCCAGCAGTGCCGGGACTAGCGTTGTAGATACGCAGTATTTT. It yields the protein CASSAGTSVVDTQYF.

The table lists this clonotype with many counts. This chain joins TRBV7-9 and TRBJ2-3, with TRBD2 matching over 12 bases. The CDR3 runs to 17 residues. The germline CDR1 and CDR2 sequences are SEHNR and FQNEAQ (reference sequence). With V trimmed by 5 bases and J by 1 base, 7 bases remained unmatched. Written as DNA, the CDR3 is TGTGCCAGCAGCCGAGGACTAGCGGGAATAGGCACAGATACGCAGTATTTT. Its translation: CASSRGLAGIGTDTQYF.

This clonotype appeared many times. J is TRBJ2-3 and V is TRBV6-2 or TRBV6-3, with 8 bases fitting TRBD2. CDR1 is MNHEY, CDR2 SVGEGT, per germline. The V and J ends lost 6 bases and 1 base, in that order; junction bases with no gene match: 6. The CDR3 is 15 residues long. CDR3 protein: CASSQTSARTDTQYF. The CDR3 region has the DNA TGTGCCAGCAGCCAGACTAGCGCTCGCACAGATACGCAGTATTTT.

There are many counts of this clonotype. The chain joins TRBV9 to TRBJ1-1, with 8 bases aligning to TRBD1. This CDR3 is 14 amino acids long. V shed 0 bases and J 7 bases; nucleotides not matched to a gene: 5. Germline V gene sequence: CDR1 SGDLS, CDR2 YYNGEE. The CDR3 loop reads CASSVGQGSFEAFF. CDR3 bases: TGTGCCAGCAGCGTAGGACAGGGGTCGTTTGAAGCTTTCTTT.

This clonotype was detected ten times or more. CDR3 DNA sequence: TGCAGTGCCACGGGACTGCTGAACACTGAAGCTTTCTTT. Protein sequence: CSATGLLNTEAFF. This chain joins TRBV20-1 and TRBJ1-1, with D possibly TRBD1 on 5 matching bases. The CDR3 consists of 13 residues. The germline V and J ends were trimmed by 6 bases and 0 bases, with 11 bases remaining between them. Germline assignment: CDR1 DFQATT and CDR2 SNEGSKA (reference sequence).

This clonotype came up many times. This rearrangement joins TRBV28 to TRBJ2-5; TRBD2 might be the D (6 bases). V lost 1 base, J lost 1 base, and 7 bases lay in between. The CDR3 is 14 residues long. Germline V gives CDR1 MDHEN, CDR2 SYDVKM. The CDR3 DNA reads TGTGCCAGCAGTTTATCACTAGCCCAAGAGACCCAGTACTTC. It codes for CASSLSLAQETQYF.

The J gene is TRBJ2-6, the V gene TRBV6-2 or TRBV6-3, with D possibly being TRBD1 (5 bases). The CDR3 totals 16 residues. V lost 6 bases and J lost 2, with 14 bases in between. Germline values: CDR1 MNHEY, CDR2 SVGEGT. The CDR3 loop reads CASSKRGFTGANVLTF. The CDR3 DNA follows: TGTGCCAGCAGCAAAAGGGGATTCACTGGGGCCAACGTCCTGACTTTC.

In this sample, this clonotype turned up many times. The rearrangement uses TRBV5-1 and TRBJ2-3; TRBD2 matches at 9 bases. The CDR3 totals 14 residues. The V segment lost 5 bases and the J segment 2 bases; nucleotides outside the gene matches: 3. Germline V lookup: CDR1 SGHRS, CDR2 YFSETQ. CDR3 nucleotides: TGCGCCAGCAGGCTAGCGGGGCTCACAGATACGCAGTATTTT. It encodes CASRLAGLTDTQYF.

This clonotype appeared many times. The rearrangement joins TRBV20-1 to TRBJ2-7; TRBD2 aligns across 12 bases. The CDR3 extends over 13 amino acids. Germline-derived CDR1 and CDR2 are DFQATT and SNEGSKA (reference sequence). V dropped 3 bases and J dropped 11; count of bases not matched to a gene: 8. The CDR3, as DNA: TGCAGTGCTAGTTTCCGACTAGCGGGAGAAAAGTACTTC. Amino acids: CSASFRLAGEKYF.

The sample holds many counts of this clonotype. This chain links TRBV2 with TRBJ2-5, with D unresolved. The CDR3 extends over 12 amino acids. V dropped 8 bases and J dropped 5 bases, with 12 bases sitting between them. Germline CDR1 reads SNHLY; CDR2 reads FYNNEI. Here the CDR3 reads CASAPLPETQYF. The CDR3 DNA reads TGTGCCAGCGCCCCCTTACCCGAGACCCAGTACTTC.

This clonotype has at least ten counts. As DNA, the CDR3 is TGTGCCAGCAGCCCGGCCCAATACTCTGGAAACACCATATATTTT. This codes for CASSPAQYSGNTIYF. The chain links TRBV7-7 to TRBJ1-3; no clear D gene. The CDR3 runs 15 residues. V lost 5 bases and J 0 bases, leaving 11 bases between the germline ends. Germline V CDR1 and CDR2: SSHAT, FNYEAQ (reference sequence).

This clonotype was observed at least ten times. The chain employs TRBV4-1 and TRBJ2-1; 10 bases agree with TRBD2. The V segment lost 1 base and the J segment 5 bases; nucleotides outside the gene matches: 2. The CDR3 sequence is 15 residues long. The V gene's germline CDR1 is MGHRA and CDR2 YSYEKL. In DNA, the CDR3 is TGCGCCAGCAGCCAAGTCGGACTAGCGGACAATGAGCAGTTCTTC. It codes for CASSQVGLADNEQFF.

The chain recombines TRBV27 with TRBJ2-1; 8 bases match TRBD2. The CDR3 totals 16 residues. J gave up 0 bases and V 3 bases, and 4 bases lay outside the gene matches. Germline V gene sequence: CDR1 MNHEY, CDR2 SMNVEV (reference sequence). As DNA, the CDR3 is TGTGCCAGCAGTTTTTACGGGACTAGCTCCTACAATGAGCAGTTCTTC. This sequence encodes CASSFYGTSSYNEQFF.

This clonotype was observed a handful of times. The V and J genes are TRBV2 and TRBJ2-5; no firm D call. The ends were cut back, 4 bases at V and 1 base at J, with 10 bases in the middle. The length of the CDR3 is 14 residues. Per the germline V gene, CDR1 is SNHLY and CDR2 is FYNNEI. The CDR3 protein is CASSVQNPQETQYF. The CDR3 DNA sequence: TGTGCCAGCAGTGTACAGAACCCCCAAGAGACCCAGTACTTC.

This clonotype showed up many times. The V and J genes are TRBV7-6 and TRBJ1-2, with 7 bases aligning to TRBD1. The length of the CDR3 is 16 residues. Germline CDR1 reads SGHVS; CDR2 reads FNYEAQ. Trimming at V came to 5 bases and at J to 5 bases, leaving 14 bases not matched to a gene. In DNA, the CDR3 is TGTGCCAGCAGCCCAGGGGGGGGTCTCACATTATATGGCTACACCTTC. Translation: CASSPGGGLTLYGYTF.

The V and J genes are TRBV5-5 and TRBJ2-3; TRBD2 matches 12 bases. The CDR3 runs 21 residues. CDR1 and CDR2 (germline): SGHKS, YYEKEE (reference sequence). The J segment lost 2 bases and the V segment lost 0 bases, leaving 16 bases of the junction unmatched. The CDR3 protein is CASSLAPGLAGGQTNTDTQYF. CDR3 coding DNA: TGTGCCAGCAGCTTGGCTCCCGGTCTAGCGGGAGGGCAAACCAACACAGATACGCAGTATTTT.

The sample holds a few counts of this clonotype. This chain joins TRBV2 and TRBJ1-6; D call uncertain. Germline V lookup: CDR1 SNHLY, CDR2 FYNNEI. Trimming shortened V by 6 bases and J by 0 bases, and 12 bases separated the two germline ends. The CDR3 length is 16 residues. In DNA form, the CDR3 reads TGTGCCAGCAGACTCTCCTGGAGCTCCTATAATTCACCCCTCCACTTT. Translated, it gives CASRLSWSSYNSPLHF.

Remarks on this clonotype: One junction end does not reproduce the germline sequence, and a read error may be involved. The chain links TRBV10-2 to TRBJ2-1; 8 bases fit TRBD2. Germline values: CDR1 WSHSY, CDR2 SAAADI. This CDR3 region has 14 residues. Here the CDR3 DNA reads TGCGCCGGCAGTGAGAGCGGGAGAGGAGCTGAGCAGTTCTTC. Encoded protein: CAGSESGRGAEQFF.

This clonotype was seen many times. V and J are TRBV7-9 and TRBJ1-4; D gene ambiguous. Trimming removed 1 base from V and 8 bases from J, with 5 bases in between. The CDR3 contains 12 residues. Germline CDR1 is SEHNR and CDR2 is FQNEAQ (reference sequence). The CDR3 here is CASSLVREKLFF. The CDR3 DNA is TGTGCCAGCAGCTTAGTGCGGGAAAAACTGTTTTTT.

This clonotype has a handful of counts. The V gene is TRBV12-3 or TRBV12-4, the J gene TRBJ1-1, with no clear D. This CDR3 spans 15 amino acids. Deletions cut 4 bases from V and 2 bases from J, with 14 bases between. CDR3 sequence reads: CASSSSMRDNTEAFF. As DNA, the CDR3 is TGTGCCAGCAGTTCGTCAATGCGGGATAACACTGAAGCTTTCTTT.

This clonotype was counted many times. The chain employs TRBV6-5 and TRBJ2-1; 7 nucleotides align to TRBD1. Germline values: CDR1 MNHEY, CDR2 SVGAGI. The CDR3 covers 15 residues. Losses at the gene ends were 5 bases for V and 4 bases for J; bases not matched to a gene: 8. CDR3 sequence: CASSRDSPKYNEQFF. The CDR3, as DNA: TGTGCCAGCAGTAGGGACAGTCCGAAATACAATGAGCAGTTCTTC.